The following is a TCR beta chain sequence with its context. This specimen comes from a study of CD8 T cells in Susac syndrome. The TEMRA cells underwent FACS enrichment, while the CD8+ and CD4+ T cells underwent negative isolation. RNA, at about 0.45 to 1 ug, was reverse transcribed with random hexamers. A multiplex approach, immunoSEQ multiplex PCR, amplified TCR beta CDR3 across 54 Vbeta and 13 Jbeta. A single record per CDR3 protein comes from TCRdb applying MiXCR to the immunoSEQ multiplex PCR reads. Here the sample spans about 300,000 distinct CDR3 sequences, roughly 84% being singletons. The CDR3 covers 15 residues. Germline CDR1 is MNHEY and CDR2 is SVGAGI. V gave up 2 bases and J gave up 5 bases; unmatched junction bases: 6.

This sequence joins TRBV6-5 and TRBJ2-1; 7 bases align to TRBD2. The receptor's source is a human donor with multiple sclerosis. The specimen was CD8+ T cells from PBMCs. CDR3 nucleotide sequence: TGTGCCAGCAGTTACAAGACGGGAGGTCACAATGAGCAGTTCTTC. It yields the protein CASSYKTGGHNEQFF.